Each of the 30 T cell receptor beta chains below was sequenced from the same sample in a study of cytomegalovirus exposure and HLA in healthy donors. Primers: 60 Vbeta forward and 13 Jbeta reverse. Using immunoSEQ multiplex PCR, the repertoire was profiled, and TCRdb retains in-frame clones only, with some absent. The sample comprises roughly 200,000 clones, 76% of which are singletons, and approximately 0.6% rests with the top ten. The sequencing input was PBMCs. The source of these receptors is a man aged 18 to 29 in good health and CMV-seronegative.

V is TRBV28 and J is TRBJ2-2; 8 bases are a match to TRBD2. The CDR3 runs 14 residues. V shed 6 bases and J 6 bases; nucleotides not matched to a gene: 6. Germline V CDR1 and CDR2: MDHEN, SYDVKM. The CDR3 protein is CASRVGGGPGELFF. CDR3 DNA sequence: TGTGCCAGCAGGGTGGGCGGGGGGCCCGGGGAGCTGTTTTTT.

This clone was counted only a few times. CDR3 loop: CASSIFGVTYEQYF. In DNA form, the CDR3 reads TGTGCCAGTAGTATATTTGGAGTTACCTACGAGCAGTACTTC. The chain carries TRBV19 and TRBJ2-5; D gene unclear. The J call may be faulty, since TRBJ2-7 better matches the DNA end. The CDR3 covers 14 residues. Germline loops: CDR1 LNHDA, CDR2 SQIVND (reference sequence).

V usage is TRBV6-1 and J usage is TRBJ1-2; no definite D call. Germline V gene sequence: CDR1 MNHNS, CDR2 SASEGT. This CDR3 contains 16 residues. V lost 1 base to trimming and J lost 4 bases, with 16 bases between them. CDR3 region: CASSEGWSGSPYGYTF. The CDR3 DNA sequence: TGTGCCAGCAGTGAAGGGTGGTCAGGATCGCCCTATGGCTACACCTTC.

In its sample, this clone was seen once. This chain uses TRBV28 with TRBJ2-7, with 7 bases lining up with TRBD2. There are 15 residues in the CDR3. CDR1 and CDR2 from the germline V gene are MDHEN and SYDVKM. Unmatched junction bases numbered 7, after V lost 5 bases and J lost 0 bases. The CDR3: CASSGGDAISYEQYF. CDR3 nucleotides: TGTGCCAGCAGTGGGGGGGACGCGATCTCCTACGAGCAGTACTTC.

The CDR3 nucleotides are TGTGCCAGCAGCTTGGTGGGAGGAAGCACAGATACGCAGTATTTT. Protein sequence: CASSLVGGSTDTQYF. The chain employs TRBV5-4 and TRBJ2-3, with D maybe TRBD2 (6 bases). From germline, CDR1 is SGHNT and CDR2 YYREEE (reference sequence). The CDR3 has 15 amino acids. Deletions cut 0 bases from V and 0 bases from J, with 8 bases between.

V usage is TRBV5-1 and J usage is TRBJ2-1; TRBD2 matches at 10 bases. Germline-derived CDR1 and CDR2 are SGHRS and YFSETQ. CDR3 length: 20 amino acids. V dropped 3 bases and J dropped 10; count of bases not matched to a gene: 25. The CDR3 nucleotides are TGCGCCAGCAGCTCCGCATCACCAACGCTAGCGGGAGCCCACGGGAAGGAGCAGTTCTTC. Encoded protein: CASSSASPTLAGAHGKEQFF.

This clone was detected a few times. The chain links TRBV7-9 to TRBJ1-2, with D maybe TRBD1 (5 bases). Germline CDR1 reads SEHNR; CDR2 reads FQNEAQ (reference sequence). CDR3 length equals 13 residues. V lost 5 bases and J lost 6, with 13 bases in between. As DNA, the CDR3 is TGTGCCAGCAGCCCCCCATGGGGGGATGGCTACACCTTC. Translating it yields CASSPPWGDGYTF.

This clone was seen only a few times. The chain is built from TRBV2 and TRBJ1-5; TRBD1 might be the D (6 bases). The CDR3 spans 14 residues. Germline CDR1 and CDR2: SNHLY and FYNNEI. V was clipped by 5 bases and J by 5 bases, with 13 bases between them. CDR3 nucleotides: TGTGCCAGCAGTTTACAGGGAGCCCATCAGCCCCAGCATTTT. It is translated as CASSLQGAHQPQHF.

V usage is TRBV6-1 and J usage is TRBJ2-3, with D perhaps TRBD2 (5 bases). The germline CDR1 and CDR2 sequences are MNHNS and SASEGT. The CDR3 contains 14 residues. V was cut by 4 bases and J by 0 bases, with 8 bases left in between. The CDR3 region has the DNA TGTGCCAGCAGTGTAGCGAGGAGCACAGATACGCAGTATTTT. Amino acids: CASSVARSTDTQYF.

This clone appeared a few times. The V gene is TRBV2, the J gene TRBJ1-3; TRBD1 agrees at 8 bases. Germline assignment: CDR1 SNHLY and CDR2 FYNNEI. The V segment lost 6 bases and the J segment 2 bases; nucleotides outside the gene matches: 9. The CDR3 contains 16 residues. The chain's CDR3 is CASSEPTGAPGNTIYF. The CDR3 nucleotides are TGTGCCAGCAGCGAACCGACAGGGGCCCCTGGAAACACCATATATTTT.

J is TRBJ1-1 and V is TRBV7-8; D gene unclear. Trimming removed 5 bases at V and 6 bases at J, with 22 bases between. The CDR3 runs to 16 residues. From germline, CDR1 is SGHVS and CDR2 FQNEAQ. The CDR3 DNA reads TGTGCCAGCAGCCCCCACCTTGGAGGCGGGGTCCCTGAAGCTTTCTTT. Translated, it gives CASSPHLGGGVPEAFF.

The chain employs TRBV5-1 and TRBJ2-5; 7 nucleotides align to TRBD2. The DNA matches TRBJ2-7 better at its end, which makes the J call doubtful. Germline CDR1 reads SGHRS; CDR2 reads YFSETQ. The CDR3 is 15 residues long. CDR3 nucleotides: TGCGCCAGCAGCTTAACACGAAGCGGGGTACTCGAGCAGTACTTC. It is translated as CASSLTRSGVLEQYF.

The rearrangement uses TRBV28 and TRBJ1-3; D is perhaps TRBD1 (6 bases). The germline V gene has CDR1 MDHEN and CDR2 SYDVKM. The CDR3 has 16 residues. The V and J ends lost 4 bases and 0 bases respectively, with 13 bases between them. CDR3 coding DNA: TGTGCCAGCAGTTCGCGACAGGTTTACTCTGGAAACACCATATATTTT. Amino acid sequence: CASSSRQVYSGNTIYF.

The chain uses TRBV28 and TRBJ2-7; 9 bases are shared with TRBD1. Germline V gene lookup returns CDR1 MDHEN and CDR2 SYDVKM. After removal of 7 bases from V and 6 bases from J, the junction contained 4 bases not matched to a gene. There are 12 residues in the CDR3. The CDR3 spells CASTLDRGEQYF. DNA for the CDR3: TGTGCCAGCACCTTGGACAGGGGCGAGCAGTACTTC.

The CDR3 is CASIGTSGSYEQYF. The CDR3 DNA follows: TGTGCCAGCATCGGGACTAGCGGGAGTTACGAGCAGTACTTC. This chain uses TRBV2 with TRBJ2-5, with 14 positions matching TRBD2. The tail of the sequence fits TRBJ2-7 better, so the J call may be wrong. The CDR3 spans 14 residues. Germline lookup yields CDR1 SNHLY and CDR2 FYNNEI.

In its sample, this clone was seen once. V usage is TRBV30 and J usage is TRBJ2-7; 11 bases are shared with TRBD2. In germline, CDR1 is GTSNPN, CDR2 SVGIG (reference sequence). CDR3 length equals 17 residues. J lost 3 bases, V lost 2 bases, and 12 bases had no gene match. CDR3 coding DNA: TGTGCCTGGAGTTTGCTAGCGGGAGGTCGGGTGCGCTACGAGCAGTACTTC. This translates into CAWSLLAGGRVRYEQYF.

The chain couples TRBV6-1 to TRBJ2-1, with 7 bases lining up with TRBD2. Germline trimming cut 4 bases from V and 5 bases from J; bases unmatched to any gene: 11. The length of the CDR3 is 16 residues. CDR1 MNHNS and CDR2 SASEGT come from the germline V gene. In DNA, the CDR3 is TGTGCCAGCAGTGTAGCCACTAGCGTAGGGAACAATGAGCAGTTCTTC. It yields the protein CASSVATSVGNNEQFF.

The chain uses TRBV29-1 and TRBJ1-1, with 9 bases fitting TRBD1. CDR3 length: 17 residues. Germline V CDR1 and CDR2: SQVTM, ANQGSEA. The ends lost 4 bases at V and 3 bases at J; junction bases unmatched: 15. CDR3 amino acids: CSVVNRQGGNVDTEAFF. The CDR3 DNA sequence: TGCAGCGTTGTAAACCGACAGGGGGGAAACGTGGACACTGAAGCTTTCTTT.

This clone was picked up a small number of times. The rearrangement links TRBV19 to TRBJ1-3; D remains unclear. CDR1 and CDR2 (germline): LNHDA, SQIVND (reference sequence). The CDR3 is 16 amino acids. With 4 bases removed from V and 4 bases from J, the gap between germline ends came to 17 bases. DNA for the CDR3: TGTGCCAGTAGTACCCCGGACCCTGCGGGAGGAAACACCATATATTTT. Amino acid sequence: CASSTPDPAGGNTIYF. The whole variable domain, filled in from reference TRBV19 and TRBJ1-3, reads DGGITQSPKYLFRKEGQNVTLSCEQNLNHDAMYWYRQDPGQGLRLIYYSQIVNDFQKGDIAEGYSVSREKKESFPLTVTSAQKNPTAFYLCASSTPDPAGGNTIYFGEGSWLTVV.

The chain recombines TRBV29-1 with TRBJ1-2; 7 nucleotides align to TRBD1. V dropped 3 bases and J dropped 0; count of bases not matched to a gene: 4. From germline, CDR1 is SQVTM and CDR2 ANQGSEA. This CDR3 region has 14 residues. The DNA of the CDR3 is TGCAGCGTTGAGGGGGACAGCACTAACTATGGCTACACCTTC. Residues: CSVEGDSTNYGYTF.

V gene TRBV5-1 combines with J gene TRBJ2-1; 8 nucleotides line up with TRBD2. The CDR3 runs 18 residues. Trimming removed 0 bases from V and 0 bases from J; junction bases left unmatched: 8. CDR1 and CDR2 (germline): SGHRS, YFSETQ. The CDR3 loop is CASSLASTSESSYNEQFF. The CDR3, as DNA: TGCGCCAGCAGCTTGGCATCGACTAGCGAAAGCTCCTACAATGAGCAGTTCTTC.

This chain links TRBV28 with TRBJ1-4, with D possibly matching TRBD1 (6 bases). Trimming took 3 bases from V and 0 from J, leaving 11 bases between them. The germline V gene encodes CDR1 MDHEN and CDR2 SYDVKM. The CDR3 spans 16 residues. The CDR3 loop reads CASSLAGASTNEKLFF. The DNA for the CDR3 is TGTGCCAGCAGTTTGGCAGGGGCCTCAACTAATGAAAAACTGTTTTTT.

The gene calls are TRBV27 and TRBJ1-6; 10 bases fit TRBD1. Looked up from germline, CDR1 is MNHEY and CDR2 is SMNVEV (reference sequence). The length of the CDR3 is 16 residues. Germline trimming cut 5 bases from V and 7 bases from J; bases unmatched to any gene: 8. CDR3 region: CASSQWDRGANSPLHF. For the CDR3, the DNA is TGTGCCAGCAGTCAATGGGACAGGGGTGCAAATTCACCCCTCCACTTT.

The V and J genes are TRBV21-1 and TRBJ1-5; the table's D call of TRBD1 was not tested on the DNA. TRBV21-1 is a known pseudogene. The CDR3 has 14 residues. Here the CDR3 reads CASSKGTGSQPQHF. DNA of the CDR3: TGTGCCAGCAGCAAAGGGACAGGGAGTCAGCCCCAGCATTTT.

The V gene is TRBV19, the J gene TRBJ1-1; TRBD1 aligns across 11 bases. Germline loops: CDR1 LNHDA, CDR2 SQIVND (reference sequence). J lost 2 bases, V lost 8 bases, and 10 bases had no gene match. The length of the CDR3 is 16 residues. The CDR3 loop is CASLTGTGGFNTEAFF. The CDR3 DNA sequence: TGTGCCAGTCTAACCGGGACAGGGGGTTTCAACACTGAAGCTTTCTTT.

J is TRBJ1-2 and V is TRBV28; a weak D match, TRBD1 (6 bases). Germline CDR1 is MDHEN and CDR2 is SYDVKM. Trimming left V 8 bases short and J 5 bases short, with 12 bases between. CDR3 size: 12 residues. CDR3 residues: CASQRGAYGYTF. For the CDR3, the DNA is TGTGCCAGCCAGCGGGGGGCATATGGCTACACCTTC.

This chain uses TRBV4-2 with TRBJ2-1; tentative D call: TRBD2 (5 bases). V shed 2 bases and J shed 0 bases, with 14 bases lying between them. Germline CDR1 LGHNA, CDR2 YNFKEQ. The CDR3 spans 17 residues. The CDR3 reads CASSQTSSYSSYNEQFF. CDR3 in DNA: TGTGCCAGCAGCCAAACCTCTAGCTATAGCTCCTACAATGAGCAGTTCTTC.

There are a few counts of this clone. The rearrangement joins TRBV7-8 to TRBJ2-1; possible D gene TRBD1, 6 bases. Germline loops: CDR1 SGHVS, CDR2 FQNEAQ. With 2 bases removed from V and 5 bases from J, the gap between germline ends came to 13 bases. This CDR3 comprises 15 residues. The CDR3 here is CASSLTGSVHNEQFF. CDR3 sequence (DNA): TGTGCCAGCAGCTTAACAGGGTCCGTTCACAATGAGCAGTTCTTC. Combining the CDR3 with reference TRBV7-8 and TRBJ2-1 gives the whole variable domain GAGVSQSPRYKVAKRGQDVALRCDPISGHVSLFWYQQALGQGPEFLTYFQNEAQLDKSGLPSDRFFAERPEGSVSTLKIQRTQQEDSAVYLCASSLTGSVHNEQFFGPGTRLTVL.

The chain carries TRBV7-3 and TRBJ2-5; 9 bases agree with TRBD2. V lost 0 bases and J lost 7; bases outside the gene matches: 9. Germline values: CDR1 SGHTA, CDR2 FQGTGA. This CDR3 has 16 amino acids. The CDR3 protein is CASSLTPPTSGGTQYF. The DNA for the CDR3 is TGTGCCAGCAGCTTAACTCCCCCGACTAGCGGCGGGACCCAGTACTTC.

The V call is TRBV6-1, the J call TRBJ1-2; 8 nucleotides line up with TRBD1. The V gene end was trimmed by 6 bases and the J gene end by 3 bases; junction bases not matched to a gene: 9. Germline CDR1 MNHNS, CDR2 SASEGT. This CDR3 region has 15 residues. The CDR3 sequence is CASRLGQGIDYGYTF. Here the CDR3 DNA reads TGTGCCAGCAGATTAGGACAGGGAATAGACTATGGCTACACCTTC.